A selection of T cell receptor beta chains follows, all from one sample in a study of technical replicates of blood from a few donors. Some clones are missing from TCRdb's copy, which holds only in-frame ones; the method was immunoSEQ multiplex PCR. The sample includes some 11,000 clones, approximately 93% of them seen just once. The source material was PBMCs. All receptors derive from a human donor in good health. The CDR3 runs from the conserved cysteine through the conserved F or W. A D gene is named only where the DNA matches it firmly. Rows may omit the clone size; those that give it use once, few, many or a size class.

DNA: TGTGCCAGCAGCTTATCGAACAGGGGTAACACTGAAGCTTTCTTT
CDR3: CASSLSNRGNTEAFF
D: TRBD1
size: -
J: TRBJ1-1
V: TRBV7-9

DNA: TGCGCCAGCAGCTTGGGACAGTCCGGGGAGCTGTTTTTT
CDR3: CASSLGQSGELFF
D: -
size: once
J: TRBJ2-2
V: TRBV5-1

DNA: TGTGCCAGCAGTGAGGTCCCGGGACACGGCTACACCTTC
CDR3: CASSEVPGHGYTF
D: -
size: -
J: TRBJ1-2
V: TRBV2

DNA: TGTGCCAGCAGTTTATCAGTGGGGGGTGTTGGTATCGGGGAGCTGTTTTTT
CDR3: CASSLSVGGVGIGELFF
D: -
size: -
J: TRBJ2-2
V: TRBV27

DNA: TGTGCCAGCAGAATCATGGGGAGCGGGGCATACAATGAGCAGTTCTTC
CDR3: CASRIMGSGAYNEQFF
D: TRBD2
size: -
J: TRBJ2-1
V: TRBV27

DNA: TGTGCCAGCAGTTCCATGACAGGGGAGGTCAATCAGCCCCAGCATTTT
CDR3: CASSSMTGEVNQPQHF
D: TRBD1
size: -
J: TRBJ1-5
V: TRBV6-5

DNA: TGTGCCAGCAGCTTAAGCCCGGACACATACGAGCAGTACTTC
CDR3: CASSLSPDTYEQYF
D: -
size: -
J: TRBJ2-7
V: TRBV7-3

DNA: TGTGCCTGGAGTGTTAGTGAGAACGGGGAGCTGTTTTTT
CDR3: CAWSVSENGELFF
D: -
size: -
J: TRBJ2-2
V: TRBV30

DNA: TGTGCCAGCAGCCCAGGACAGGGAAATTCGGCTTTCTTT
CDR3: CASSPGQGNSAFF
D: TRBD1
size: -
J: TRBJ1-1
V: TRBV7-9

DNA: TGTGCCAGCAGTTACCGCACAGGGGTGGTCACTGAAGCTTTCTTT
CDR3: CASSYRTGVVTEAFF
D: TRBD1
size: -
J: TRBJ1-1
V: TRBV6-5

DNA: TGTGCCAGCAGTGACCGTTCGGGATCAGACACTGAAGCTTTCTTT
CDR3: CASSDRSGSDTEAFF
D: -
size: once
J: TRBJ1-1
V: TRBV6-4

DNA: TGTGCCAGCAGCCCAACATTGACCTACAATGAGCAGTTCTTC
CDR3: CASSPTLTYNEQFF
D: -
size: -
J: TRBJ2-1
V: TRBV27

DNA: TGTGCCAGCAGCGTTGAGGGACAGGGAAGAAGGGAGCAGTACTTC
CDR3: CASSVEGQGRREQYF
D: TRBD1
size: -
J: TRBJ2-7
V: TRBV7-7

DNA: TGCAGTGCCCTAGATAATGAAAAACTGTTTTTT
CDR3: CSALDNEKLFF
D: -
size: -
J: TRBJ1-4
V: TRBV20-1

DNA: TGTGCCAGCAGCGGTCGACGGACTAGCGGGAGTCTGGAGGGAACAGCTAGCACAGATACGCAGTATTTT
CDR3: CASSGRRTSGSLEGTASTDTQYF
D: TRBD2
size: -
J: TRBJ2-3
V: TRBV27

DNA: TGTGCCAGCAGCTTCTGGGACAGACAAGAGACCCAGTACTTC
CDR3: CASSFWDRQETQYF
D: TRBD1
size: -
J: TRBJ2-5
V: TRBV13